These T cell receptor beta chains were read from a single sample in a study of T cell responses to AZD1222 COVID-19 vaccine. This table comes from immunoSEQ multiplex PCR, and its TCRdb copy is limited to in-frame clones, with some not included. This sample carries 130,000 to 150,000 clones, 75% to 95% of them seen once, and the ten largest clones take roughly 2.8%. This material consisted of peripheral blood, taken on day 0 of AZD1222 vaccination. The receptors here all came from an adult in good health. Each CDR3 is given without its conserved first and last residue. D genes are given only for firm matches.

d_gene: .
j_gene: TRBJ2-5
v_gene: TRBV7-3
CDR3aa: ASSLAGGVQETQY

d_gene: .
j_gene: TRBJ2-7
v_gene: TRBV20-1
CDR3aa: SASRAVSGDEQY

d_gene: .
j_gene: TRBJ2-2
v_gene: TRBV9
CDR3aa: ASSVRVPGELF

d_gene: .
j_gene: TRBJ1-2
v_gene: TRBV4-2
CDR3aa: ASSPRGSQTLNYGYT

d_gene: TRBD2
j_gene: TRBJ2-1
v_gene: TRBV29-1
CDR3aa: SVAGTSGTAYNEQF

d_gene: .
j_gene: TRBJ1-1
v_gene: TRBV4-1
CDR3aa: ASSHLGRSRDTEAF

d_gene: .
j_gene: TRBJ1-2
v_gene: TRBV7-9
CDR3aa: ASSGTFNYGYT

d_gene: .
j_gene: TRBJ2-5
v_gene: TRBV2
CDR3aa: ASSDGGGRETQY

d_gene: TRBD2
j_gene: TRBJ2-1
v_gene: TRBV7-3
CDR3aa: ASSSSGGAGEQF

d_gene: .
j_gene: TRBJ2-7
v_gene: TRBV7-6
CDR3aa: ASSASTGGDYEQY

d_gene: TRBD2
j_gene: TRBJ2-1
v_gene: TRBV5-8
CDR3aa: ASRSAGGGTYNEQF

d_gene: TRBD1
j_gene: TRBJ2-1
v_gene: TRBV5-1
CDR3aa: ASRSDRGNEQF

d_gene: .
j_gene: TRBJ2-3
v_gene: TRBV5-1
CDR3aa: ASSLASTTSDTQY

d_gene: .
j_gene: TRBJ2-1
v_gene: TRBV4-2
CDR3aa: ASSRGPFDENEQF

d_gene: .
j_gene: TRBJ2-1
v_gene: TRBV10-2
CDR3aa: ASTGGEYNEQF

d_gene: TRBD1
j_gene: TRBJ1-2
v_gene: TRBV29-1
CDR3aa: SVATRWTGDYGYT

d_gene: .
j_gene: TRBJ1-1
v_gene: TRBV19
CDR3aa: ASSAPPGSGNTEAF

d_gene: TRBD1
j_gene: TRBJ2-3
v_gene: TRBV5-1
CDR3aa: ASSLWGQGTDTQY

d_gene: TRBD1
j_gene: TRBJ2-7
v_gene: TRBV24-1
CDR3aa: ATSDLPRQGLTQQY

d_gene: TRBD1
j_gene: TRBJ1-3
v_gene: TRBV6-6
CDR3aa: ASSLRDRGPPREFPIY

d_gene: .
j_gene: TRBJ1-1
v_gene: TRBV14
CDR3aa: ASSQDLMNTEAF

d_gene: .
j_gene: TRBJ2-3
v_gene: TRBV11-3
CDR3aa: ASSSRRGLEDTQY

d_gene: .
j_gene: TRBJ1-5
v_gene: TRBV28
CDR3aa: ASTRDKFSNWH

d_gene: .
j_gene: TRBJ2-1
v_gene: TRBV2
CDR3aa: ASSDYHPPEQF

d_gene: .
j_gene: TRBJ2-2
v_gene: TRBV5-4
CDR3aa: ASSLQGPGELF

d_gene: .
j_gene: TRBJ2-3
v_gene: TRBV6-2/TRBV6-3
CDR3aa: ASSYLQSTDTQY

d_gene: TRBD2
j_gene: TRBJ2-3
v_gene: TRBV9
CDR3aa: ASRPTSGGAGDTQY

d_gene: .
j_gene: TRBJ1-1
v_gene: TRBV18
CDR3aa: ASSQGQPGLNTEAF

d_gene: .
j_gene: TRBJ1-2
v_gene: TRBV5-5
CDR3aa: ASSPSYGYT

d_gene: .
j_gene: TRBJ1-6
v_gene: TRBV7-3
CDR3aa: ASSLQDLNSPLH

d_gene: .
j_gene: TRBJ2-7
v_gene: TRBV19
CDR3aa: ASSGWARSEQY

d_gene: TRBD1
j_gene: TRBJ1-4
v_gene: TRBV6-5
CDR3aa: ASRKGAMGEKLF

d_gene: .
j_gene: TRBJ1-2
v_gene: TRBV28
CDR3aa: ASSGITSPARYT

d_gene: .
j_gene: TRBJ2-6
v_gene: TRBV7-6
CDR3aa: ASSFFGGANVLT

d_gene: .
j_gene: TRBJ1-5
v_gene: TRBV28
CDR3aa: ASSPHPRVKRQPQH

d_gene: .
j_gene: TRBJ2-3
v_gene: TRBV10-1
CDR3aa: ASSVSRVGDTQY

d_gene: TRBD1
j_gene: TRBJ1-2
v_gene: TRBV12-3/TRBV12-4
CDR3aa: ASSRDRVGYT

d_gene: .
j_gene: TRBJ1-4
v_gene: TRBV7-2
CDR3aa: ASSSQGIEEKLF

d_gene: .
j_gene: TRBJ1-5
v_gene: TRBV7-2
CDR3aa: ASCDVGGQPQH

d_gene: .
j_gene: TRBJ1-2
v_gene: TRBV5-6
CDR3aa: ASSSLRTEYGYT

d_gene: .
j_gene: TRBJ1-2
v_gene: TRBV4-3
CDR3aa: ASSQENRYGYT

d_gene: .
j_gene: TRBJ1-2
v_gene: TRBV20-1
CDR3aa: SASAASYGYT

d_gene: TRBD2
j_gene: TRBJ2-7
v_gene: TRBV11-3
CDR3aa: ASSLKPGGPYEQY

d_gene: .
j_gene: TRBJ1-6
v_gene: TRBV19
CDR3aa: ASSIRLAPGLVASPLH

d_gene: .
j_gene: TRBJ1-1
v_gene: TRBV2
CDR3aa: ASATELNTEAF

d_gene: TRBD1
j_gene: TRBJ2-1
v_gene: TRBV24-1
CDR3aa: ATSDLKTGLNEQF

d_gene: .
j_gene: TRBJ1-6
v_gene: TRBV30
CDR3aa: ATHSRSTNSPLH

d_gene: .
j_gene: TRBJ2-3
v_gene: TRBV29-1
CDR3aa: SVGDVAQY

d_gene: .
j_gene: TRBJ1-2
v_gene: TRBV4-3
CDR3aa: ASSQEVNYGYT

d_gene: .
j_gene: TRBJ1-2
v_gene: TRBV12-5
CDR3aa: ASGSPLSMGYT

d_gene: TRBD2
j_gene: TRBJ2-1
v_gene: TRBV14
CDR3aa: ASTPGTSGVASEQF

d_gene: .
j_gene: TRBJ2-2
v_gene: TRBV28
CDR3aa: ASSVYTGELF

d_gene: .
j_gene: TRBJ1-6
v_gene: TRBV4-1
CDR3aa: ASSQDGRNSPLH

d_gene: .
j_gene: TRBJ1-1
v_gene: TRBV11-3
CDR3aa: ASSSYMENTEAF

d_gene: TRBD1
j_gene: TRBJ1-4
v_gene: TRBV3-1/TRBV3-2
CDR3aa: ASSQEGQPNEKLF

d_gene: .
j_gene: TRBJ2-7
v_gene: TRBV3-1/TRBV3-2
CDR3aa: ASSQDRAGPCYSPTYEQY

d_gene: .
j_gene: TRBJ1-2
v_gene: TRBV5-4
CDR3aa: ASSEGLGYGYT

d_gene: TRBD1
j_gene: TRBJ2-5
v_gene: TRBV27
CDR3aa: ASSSRDRGGLYQETQY

d_gene: .
j_gene: TRBJ2-6
v_gene: TRBV7-3
CDR3aa: ASSFGGGANVLT

d_gene: TRBD2
j_gene: TRBJ2-1
v_gene: TRBV5-1
CDR3aa: ASSLGGGGLEQF